The clone carrying this T cell receptor (beta chain) was seen repeatedly, ten times or more. CDR1 is LGHNA and CDR2 is YNFKEQ in the germline V gene. V lost 0 bases to trimming and J lost 2 bases; unmatched junction nucleotides: 10. The CDR3 covers 17 residues. Unsorted bulk tissue of about 17-32 mg yielded co-extracted RNA and DNA. The data stem from a study of tumor-infiltrating lymphocytes in primary liver carcinoma. Study-level background: The study obtained roughly 3.5 to 7.13 million productive TCRbeta reads per sample, similar across tissue types.

The authors made TCR beta cDNA from 400 to 600 ng total RNA with a constant-region primer. Three nested multiplex PCR rounds, a slightly modified ARM-PCR, produced the libraries for TCR beta. PCR rounds one and two used TRBV1-TRBV30 forward primers with a C-beta reverse primer for roughly 9 cycles each. TCRdb re-called the multiplex PCR reads through MiXCR, storing one row per CDR3 protein. This table has about 44,000 distinct CDR3 sequences, roughly 80% appearing once. Sequenced input: tumor-adjacent normal liver tissue. The rearrangement links TRBV4-2 to TRBJ2-7; 7 bases map to TRBD2. This receptor was taken from a woman in her thirties with primary liver carcinoma and hepatitis B virus infection. This chain's CDR3 is CASSQEGIAGDAYEQYF. The DNA of the CDR3 is TGTGCCAGCAGCCAAGAAGGAATCGCGGGGGATGCCTACGAGCAGTACTTC.